This T cell receptor beta chain is from a study of T cell changes during pregnancy in multiple sclerosis. The CDR3 is 18 amino acids. The ends lost 2 bases at V and 4 bases at J; junction bases unmatched: 13. Germline V CDR1 and CDR2: MNHNS, SASEGT. Libraries were prepared by immunoSEQ multiplex PCR; TCRdb keeps only in-frame clonotypes and omits some of them. The sample includes roughly 80,000 clones, 90% to 95% of them seen just once. The receptor's source is a female donor with multiple sclerosis, enrolled in a pregnancy study. The chain joins TRBV6-1 to TRBJ1-3, with TRBD1 matching over 8 bases. The source was peripheral blood, collected before pregnancy. CDR3 residues: CASSEYIQTGEYGNTIYF. The DNA for the CDR3 is TGTGCCAGCAGTGAATACATACAGACAGGGGAGTACGGAAACACCATATATTTT.